Listed here are 23 T cell receptor beta chains from one sample, sequenced in a study of cytomegalovirus exposure and HLA in healthy donors. PCR primers comprised 60 Vbeta and 13 Jbeta primers. Data came from immunoSEQ multiplex PCR; TCRdb stores just in-frame clones and leaves some out. The top ten hold more than 4.5% of the sample, which has more than 60,000 clones, 77% seen once. Sequencing was performed on PBMCs. The receptors were gathered from a male donor in good health and CMV-seropositive.

The chain joins TRBV7-2 to TRBJ2-2; D unclear. The CDR3 is made up of 14 amino acids. V shed 7 bases and J shed 8 bases, with 17 bases lying between them. Germline assignment: CDR1 SGHTA and CDR2 FQGNSA. This CDR3 is CASTYQNGAGELFF. DNA of the CDR3: TGTGCCAGCACCTACCAAAACGGAGCTGGGGAGCTGTTTTTT.

The chain is built from TRBV6-6 and TRBJ1-2; TRBD1 matches at 7 bases. Germline lookup yields CDR1 MNHNY and CDR2 SVGAGI (reference sequence). V lost 0 bases and J lost 2; bases outside the gene matches: 3. This CDR3 has 15 amino acids. DNA of the CDR3: TGTGCCAGCAGTTACTCGACGGGACAGAACTATGGCTACACCTTC. This encodes CASSYSTGQNYGYTF.

The chain carries TRBV5-4 and TRBJ1-4; 12 bases line up with TRBD1. The germline V gene has CDR1 SGHNT and CDR2 YYREEE (reference sequence). With V trimmed by 4 bases and J by 8 bases, 12 bases remained unmatched. This CDR3 spans 17 amino acids. CDR3 sequence reads: CASSLGTGGAMAEKLFF. The CDR3 DNA follows: TGTGCCAGCAGCCTAGGGACAGGGGGCGCGATGGCCGAAAAACTGTTTTTT.

The chain has TRBV5-1 and TRBJ1-1; 7 nucleotides line up with TRBD1. Germline V gene data show CDR1 as SGHRS and CDR2 as YFSETQ. The V gene end was trimmed by 0 bases and the J gene end by 2 bases; junction bases not matched to a gene: 7. CDR3 size: 16 residues. For the CDR3, the DNA is TGCGCCAGCAGCTTGGACCTTACAGGGGTTAACACTGAAGCTTTCTTT. Amino acids: CASSLDLTGVNTEAFF.

This chain uses TRBV27 with TRBJ2-5, with TRBD2 matching over 12 bases. Per germline, CDR1 MNHEY and CDR2 SMNVEV (reference sequence). Losses at the gene ends were 8 bases for V and 7 bases for J; bases not matched to a gene: 8. This CDR3 has 14 residues. This CDR3 is CASGGTSGLGTQYF. The CDR3 bases are TGTGCCAGCGGGGGGACTAGCGGGTTGGGGACCCAGTACTTC.

V and J are TRBV5-4 and TRBJ2-1; TRBD1 agrees at 9 bases. Trimming cost V 6 bases and J 7 bases; bases outside gene matches: 14. This CDR3 comprises 16 residues. Germline assignment: CDR1 SGHNT and CDR2 YYREEE (reference sequence). CDR3 coding DNA: TGTGCCAGCAACCCTGGGGGGACAGGGATTCGGAATGAGCAGTTCTTC. It specifies CASNPGGTGIRNEQFF. Complete variable domain (other parts from reference TRBV5-4 and TRBJ2-1): ETGVTQSPTHLIKTRGQQVTLRCSSQSGHNTVSWYQQALGQGPQFIFQYYREEENGRGNFPPRFSGLQFPNYSSELNVNALELDDSALYLCASNPGGTGIRNEQFFGPGTRLTVL.

The chain joins TRBV6-1 to TRBJ1-1, with D perhaps matching TRBD1 (6 bases). The ends were cut back, 6 bases at V and 2 bases at J, with 16 bases in the middle. CDR1 is MNHNS, CDR2 SASEGT, per germline. This CDR3 has 15 amino acids. For the CDR3, the DNA is TGTGCCAGCAGACAACAGGGAATAGGTAACACTGAAGCTTTCTTT. It translates to CASRQQGIGNTEAFF.

The chain carries TRBV6-5 and TRBJ2-1; 7 bases are a match to TRBD1. Germline CDR1 reads MNHEY; CDR2 reads SVGAGI. V shed 4 bases and J 4 bases; nucleotides not matched to a gene: 7. The CDR3 covers 15 residues. The DNA of the CDR3 is TGTGCCAGCAGTTTCGCCTCGGGACAGTACAATGAGCAGTTCTTC. Translating it yields CASSFASGQYNEQFF.

The chain is built from TRBV25-1 and TRBJ2-7, with 9 bases matching TRBD1. Per the germline V gene, CDR1 is MGHDK and CDR2 is SYGVNS. The CDR3 is made up of 14 amino acids. With 6 bases clipped from V and 4 bases from J, the junction kept 7 bases outside the gene matches. CDR3 DNA sequence: TGTGCCAGCAGACCGGGACAGGGTTCGTACGAGCAGTACTTC. Translating it yields CASRPGQGSYEQYF.

This chain uses TRBV5-6 with TRBJ1-2; D is unclear. Trimming shortened V by 0 bases and J by 4 bases, and 10 bases separated the two germline ends. The CDR3 spans 14 residues. From germline, CDR1 is SGHDT and CDR2 YYEEEE. The CDR3 here is CASSLDLTLYGYTF. The CDR3 nucleotides read TGTGCCAGCAGCTTGGACTTAACTCTCTATGGCTACACCTTC.

The chain carries TRBV19 and TRBJ1-1; D uncertain. The CDR3 is 13 residues long. Germline CDR1 is LNHDA and CDR2 is SQIVND (reference sequence). Trimming removed 5 bases from V and 5 bases from J, with 12 bases in between. In nucleotides, the CDR3 is TGTGCCAGTAGTCCCCTTCGAGATACTGAAGCTTTCTTT. This gives the protein CASSPLRDTEAFF.

This rearrangement joins TRBV18 to TRBJ1-1, with a tentative D call TRBD1 (5 bases). There are 16 residues in the CDR3. In germline, CDR1 is KGHSH, CDR2 LQKENI. V lost 6 bases and J lost 0, with 17 bases in between. CDR3 in DNA: TGTGCCAGCTCCCTTGATTTGACAGCTATGAACACTGAAGCTTTCTTT. This sequence encodes CASSLDLTAMNTEAFF. Supplemented by reference TRBV18 and TRBJ1-1, the full variable domain reads NAGVMQNPRHLVRRRGQEARLRCSPMKGHSHVYWYRQLPEEGLKFMVYLQKENIIDESGMPKERFSAEFPKEGPSILRIQQVVRGDSAAYFCASSLDLTAMNTEAFFGQGTRLTVV.

The chain uses TRBV5-6 and TRBJ2-7; 7 positions match TRBD1. CDR1 SGHDT and CDR2 YYEEEE come from the germline V gene. The CDR3 has 11 residues. V lost 3 bases and J lost 9; bases outside the gene matches: 3. CDR3: CASSSTGRQYF. The CDR3 DNA follows: TGTGCCAGCAGCTCGACAGGGCGGCAGTACTTC.

The V gene is TRBV13, the J gene TRBJ1-2; 9 nucleotides agree with TRBD1. Trimming removed 5 bases from V and 4 bases from J; junction bases left unmatched: 5. The germline V gene has CDR1 PRHDT and CDR2 FYEKMQ (reference sequence). The CDR3 sequence is 14 residues long. The CDR3 DNA is TGTGCCAGCAGCCGCGGGACAGGGAGCTATGGCTACACCTTC. The encoded protein is CASSRGTGSYGYTF.

This chain connects TRBV15 to TRBJ1-1, with a possible D match to TRBD1 (5 bases). V lost 5 bases to trimming and J lost 0 bases, with 13 bases between them. CDR1 is LNHNV, CDR2 YYDKDF, per germline (reference sequence). CDR3 length: 15 residues. CDR3 residues: CATSPPRGMNTEAFF. For the CDR3, the DNA is TGTGCCACCAGCCCCCCCCGGGGGATGAACACTGAAGCTTTCTTT.

This clone was counted a single time. The chain links TRBV4-3 to TRBJ2-7; possible D gene TRBD2, 6 bases. CDR3 length: 21 residues. The V gene lost 0 bases and the J gene lost 0 bases, with 27 bases spanning the gap. Per germline, CDR1 LGHNA and CDR2 YSLEER. This CDR3 is CASSQDSPGLHMGESSYEQYF. CDR3 coding DNA: TGCGCCAGCAGCCAAGACTCGCCGGGACTGCATATGGGGGAGAGCTCCTACGAGCAGTACTTC.

The chain has TRBV27 and TRBJ1-1, with D possibly TRBD1 on 6 matching bases. V lost 5 bases to trimming and J lost 6 bases, with 19 bases between them. This CDR3 comprises 15 residues. CDR1 MNHEY and CDR2 SMNVEV come from the germline V gene (reference sequence). In nucleotides, the CDR3 is TGTGCCAGCAGTCCCCCCCGATGGGGGCGTGCTGAAGCTTTCTTT. As protein: CASSPPRWGRAEAFF.

This clone has more than one count but fewer than ten. CDR3 bases: TGTGCCAGCAGCTTTCCGACTAGCGGGGCAGAGACCCAGTACTTC. It is translated as CASSFPTSGAETQYF. The chain employs TRBV7-2 and TRBJ2-5; 11 bases fit TRBD2. Trimming at V came to 3 bases and at J to 4 bases, leaving 4 bases not matched to a gene. The CDR3 is 15 residues long. Germline V CDR1 and CDR2: SGHTA, FQGNSA.

The chain uses TRBV21-1 and TRBJ1-5; TRBD1 is the table's D call and was not checked against the DNA. TRBV21-1 is a known pseudogene. This CDR3 is 14 amino acids long. The DNA for the CDR3 is TGTGCCAGCACCTGGGGACAGGGGCATCAGCCCCAGCATTTT. Its translation is CASTWGQGHQPQHF.

The chain links TRBV10-3 to TRBJ1-2, with 8 nucleotides matching TRBD1. Germline V gives CDR1 ENHRY, CDR2 SYGVKD. The CDR3 extends over 17 amino acids. Unmatched junction bases numbered 10, after V lost 0 bases and J lost 4 bases. CDR3 sequence reads: CAISESPGGSSFYGYTF. The CDR3 DNA reads TGTGCCATCAGTGAGTCGCCAGGGGGCTCTTCGTTCTATGGCTACACCTTC.

This CDR3 reads CASGQFSGQGYYGYTF. The CDR3 coding sequence is TGTGCTAGTGGTCAATTTTCGGGACAGGGGTACTATGGCTACACCTTC. The genes are TRBV12-5 and TRBJ1-2; 10 positions match TRBD1. This CDR3 spans 16 amino acids. The V gene's germline CDR1 is LGHNT and CDR2 FRNRAP. With 5 bases clipped from V and 3 bases from J, the junction kept 9 bases outside the gene matches.

V usage is TRBV5-1 and J usage is TRBJ2-3, with TRBD2 matching over 13 bases. The CDR3 consists of 16 residues. V was pared by 3 bases and J by 2 bases, with 3 bases of the junction left unmatched. The germline V gene has CDR1 SGHRS and CDR2 YFSETQ. Here the CDR3 DNA reads TGCGCCAGCAGCTCGGGACTAGCGGGGTACACAGATACGCAGTATTTT. Protein product: CASSSGLAGYTDTQYF.

This clone was counted a single time. The rearrangement links TRBV18 to TRBJ2-3; 12 nucleotides line up with TRBD1. Germline trimming cut 1 base from V and 1 base from J; bases unmatched to any gene: 15. CDR1 and CDR2 from the germline V gene are KGHSH and LQKENI. The CDR3 has 21 amino acids. DNA for the CDR3: TGTGCCAGCTCACCACAGAGGATCGGGGACAGGGGGCAAGGGGGCACAGATACGCAGTATTTT. It codes for CASSPQRIGDRGQGGTDTQYF.